Presented here are 15 T cell receptor beta chains from one specimen sequenced in a study of blood T cell repertoires in COVID-19 (dated by TCRdb to about 2020). Library preparation used the immunoSEQ multiplex PCR assay. TCRdb took this table from immuneACCESS and kept in-frame rearrangements with V and J called. Such tables lack part of the clones; where checked against another copy, unresolved V genes explain under half of the gap, and the rest is unexplained. This sample lists approximately 100,000 clones; around 90% were detected once. Roughly 6.5% of the sample belongs to the ten largest clones. The specimen sequenced was peripheral blood. Every receptor here comes from an older woman with acute or convalescent COVID-19.

V usage is TRBV19 and J usage is TRBJ1-3, with D possibly TRBD1 on 5 matching bases. V dropped 8 bases and J dropped 4 bases, with 18 bases sitting between them. CDR3 length equals 15 residues. In germline, CDR1 is LNHDA, CDR2 SQIVND (reference sequence). The CDR3 spells CASLRWGDPGNTIYF. For the CDR3, the DNA is TGTGCCAGTTTACGTTGGGGGGACCCAGGAAACACCATATATTTT.

The chain joins TRBV5-1 to TRBJ2-1; TRBD2 aligns across 10 bases. The CDR3 runs to 17 residues. V gave up 0 bases and J gave up 7 bases; unmatched junction bases: 10. From germline, CDR1 is SGHRS and CDR2 YFSETQ. In nucleotides, the CDR3 is TGCGCCAGCAGCTTGGTCCTAGCGGGAGTGTTGAATAATGAGCAGTTCTTC. Translated, it gives CASSLVLAGVLNNEQFF. The full variable domain, in which reference TRBV5-1 and TRBJ2-1 provide the parts outside the CDR3, is KAGVTQTPRYLIKTRGQQVTLSCSPISGHRSVSWYQQTPGQGLQFLFEYFSETQRNKGNFPGRFSGRQFSNSRSEMNVSTLELGDSALYLCASSLVLAGVLNNEQFFGPGTRLTVL.

This chain links TRBV2 with TRBJ2-1; TRBD2 is a possible D gene (6 bases). There are 14 residues in the CDR3. V lost 5 bases, J lost 10 bases, and 18 bases lay in between. Per germline, CDR1 SNHLY and CDR2 FYNNEI. The CDR3, as DNA: TGTGCCAGCAGTTCCGGGAGCTATTCTGGGGAGCAGTTCTTC. Its protein product is CASSSGSYSGEQFF.

The V and J genes are TRBV28 and TRBJ1-5; no firm D call. The CDR3 loop spans 15 amino acids. V was trimmed by 6 bases and J by 9 bases, leaving 21 bases between them. The germline V gene encodes CDR1 MDHEN and CDR2 SYDVKM. The CDR3 DNA sequence: TGTGCCAGCAGCATCCTCAGGTCGGTCGACCGGCCCCAGCATTTT. It codes for CASSILRSVDRPQHF.

The chain has TRBV10-3 and TRBJ2-1, with 8 bases identical to TRBD2. From germline, CDR1 is ENHRY and CDR2 SYGVKD. The trim removed 10 bases at V and 5 bases at J, leaving 10 bases unmatched. The CDR3 runs 14 residues. The chain's CDR3 is CANALTSDNNEQFF. CDR3 DNA: TGTGCCAACGCCCTGACTAGCGATAACAATGAGCAGTTCTTC.

The chain uses TRBV9 and TRBJ2-2; D gene unclear. The germline V and J ends were trimmed by 0 bases and 6 bases, with 12 bases remaining between them. This CDR3 spans 15 amino acids. Germline V gene sequence: CDR1 SGDLS, CDR2 YYNGEE. CDR3 DNA sequence: TGTGCCAGCAGCGTAGTTGCGATTGCGGCCGGGGAGCTGTTTTTT. It encodes CASSVVAIAAGELFF. The full variable domain, with the rest looked up from reference TRBV9 and TRBJ2-2, is DSGVTQTPKHLITATGQRVTLRCSPRSGDLSVYWYQQSLDQGLQFLIQYYNGEERAKGNILERFSAQQFPDLHSELNLSSLELGDSALYFCASSVVAIAAGELFFGEGSRLTVL.

The rearrangement joins TRBV20-1 to TRBJ1-1, with a tentative D call TRBD1 (6 bases). The length of the CDR3 is 11 residues. The germline gives CDR1 DFQATT, CDR2 SNEGSKA (reference sequence). V lost 3 bases to trimming and J lost 5 bases, with 7 bases between them. CDR3 loop: CSASQGTEAFF. The CDR3 DNA reads as TGCAGTGCTAGCCAGGGGACTGAAGCTTTCTTT.

This clone was counted a few times. The chain combines TRBV28 with TRBJ1-1; D call uncertain. Germline V lookup: CDR1 MDHEN, CDR2 SYDVKM. Between the trimmed V and J ends, which lost 6 bases and 0 bases, there was a span of 11 bases. There are 14 residues in the CDR3. The DNA for the CDR3 is TGTGCCAGCAGAGGTGGGCCTTTGAACACTGAAGCTTTCTTT. Translated: CASRGGPLNTEAFF.

This chain joins TRBV5-4 and TRBJ1-6, with 8 positions matching TRBD1. The V gene end was trimmed by 4 bases and the J gene end by 10 bases; junction bases not matched to a gene: 19. The germline gives CDR1 SGHNT, CDR2 YYREEE (reference sequence). The CDR3 consists of 18 residues. For the CDR3, the DNA is TGTGCCAGCAGCGTCGGGCCCCGGAGGACAGGGTCTGGGTCACCCCTCCACTTT. This encodes CASSVGPRRTGSGSPLHF.

This chain uses TRBV3-1 (or the pseudogene TRBV3-2) with TRBJ1-1, with TRBD1 matching 7 bases. V gave up 1 base and J gave up 7 bases; unmatched junction bases: 12. The CDR3 is made up of 16 amino acids. Germline values: CDR1 LGHDT, CDR2 YNNKEL (reference sequence). In DNA form, the CDR3 reads TGTGCCAGCAGCCAAGCCGGGACAGTGGGACCAGGTGAAGCTTTCTTT. Residues: CASSQAGTVGPGEAFF.

This clone was recorded once. V and J are TRBV10-1 and TRBJ2-5; maybe TRBD1 (6 bases). This CDR3 is 17 amino acids long. CDR1 and CDR2 from the germline V gene are WNHNN and SYGVQD (reference sequence). Trimming left V 0 bases short and J 0 bases short, with 14 bases between. The CDR3: CASSESAGTTYQETQYF. In nucleotides, the CDR3 is TGCGCCAGCAGTGAGTCTGCCGGGACAACATACCAAGAGACCCAGTACTTC.

The V and J genes are TRBV28 and TRBJ2-1, with 7 bases identical to TRBD2. CDR3 length equals 12 residues. V lost 4 bases, J lost 15 bases, and 9 bases stayed unmatched. Germline V gene sequence: CDR1 MDHEN, CDR2 SYDVKM. The CDR3 sequence: CASSSTTSLGFF. The CDR3 nucleotides are TGTGCCAGCAGTTCCACGACTAGCCTGGGGTTCTTC.

The chain joins TRBV16 to TRBJ2-5; 14 positions match TRBD2. The CDR3 runs 17 residues. Unmatched junction bases numbered 6, after V lost 2 bases and J lost 4 bases. From germline, CDR1 is KGHSY and CDR2 FQNENV. CDR3 nucleotides: TGTGCCAGCAGCCAACGGGGGACTAGCGGGAGAGGAGAGACCCAGTACTTC. Its translation: CASSQRGTSGRGETQYF.

CDR3 DNA sequence: TGCGCCGTGGGGACAGGGGAGTCCTACGAGCAGTACGTC. Encoded protein: CAVGTGESYEQYV. The V gene is TRBV10-2, the J gene TRBJ2-7, with TRBD1 matching over 10 bases. The CDR3 is 13 amino acids. Germline V gene data show CDR1 as WSHSY and CDR2 as SAAADI. With V trimmed by 11 bases and J by 1 base, 5 bases remained unmatched.

The chain recombines TRBV24-1 with TRBJ1-2, with 7 bases identical to TRBD1. This CDR3 is 14 amino acids long. CDR1 and CDR2 from the germline V gene are KGHDR and SFDVKD. J gave up 4 bases and V 3 bases, and 4 bases lay outside the gene matches. In nucleotides, the CDR3 is TGTGCCACCAGTGATCACAGGGGTGCCTATGGCTACACCTTC. This sequence encodes CATSDHRGAYGYTF.